This T cell receptor beta chain is from a study of blood T cell repertoires in COVID-19. Original handling: Amplification of reference gene primers was used by the study to estimate nucleated cell counts. Sequenced by immunoSEQ multiplex PCR; TCRdb stores in-frame clones only, minus some. V and J calls and clone size are those listed in that table; D and trimming were worked out from the DNA. This sample has 55,000 or so clones, with 80% to 85% found just once. CDR3 length equals 14 residues. In germline, CDR1 is SEHNR, CDR2 FQNEAQ (reference sequence). Trimming left V 5 bases short and J 11 bases short, with 16 bases between.

The receptor comes from a man aged 25 to 40 with COVID-19, enrolled during active disease. The chain combines TRBV7-9 with TRBJ2-6; possibly TRBD2 for D (5 bases). The sequenced material came from peripheral blood. CDR3: CASSPSEAGDVLTF. As DNA, the CDR3 is TGTGCCAGCAGCCCTTCCGAAGCCGGGGACGTCCTGACTTTC.